Shown below are 21 T cell receptor beta chains from a single sample sequenced in a study of human T cells and chemical hapten exposure. As for time point: patch test 2, 6 weeks after DPC sensitization. The treatment denotes: therapeutic diphenylcyclopropenone sensitization with weekly scalp DPC. MiXCR, run by TCRdb on the RACE reads, gives a single entry per CDR3 protein. The table lists 20,000 to 30,000 distinct CDR3 sequences, roughly 9.4% of them singletons. The material was whole blood, obtained in connection with sensitization to the hapten diphenylcyclopropenone (DPC). The source of these receptors is a man aged 25 to 40 with alopecia areata. Some clones in this sample may be carry-over from other donors' samples.

In its sample, this clonotype was seen a few times. This rearrangement joins TRBV7-2 to TRBJ2-4; either TRBD1 or TRBD2 may supply D (7 bases each). V dropped 0 bases and J dropped 6 bases, with 18 bases sitting between them. The CDR3 totals 17 residues. Germline CDR1 SGHTA, CDR2 FQGNSA. The CDR3: CASSLASQGGPGNIQYF. In nucleotides, the CDR3 is TGTGCCAGCAGCTTAGCGAGTCAGGGGGGGCCCGGAAACATTCAGTACTTC.

The chain recombines TRBV24-1 with TRBJ2-3; 9 bases fit TRBD2. The CDR3 is 16 residues long. The trim removed 1 base at V and 4 bases at J, leaving 5 bases unmatched. Germline lookup yields CDR1 KGHDR and CDR2 SFDVKD. Here the CDR3 reads CATSDFLAGEADTQYF. The CDR3 nucleotides read TGTGCCACCAGTGATTTCTTAGCGGGGGAGGCAGATACGCAGTATTTT.

This rearrangement joins TRBV6-5 to TRBJ2-5, with TRBD2 identical over 10 bases. The CDR3 consists of 19 residues. Trimming cost V 2 bases and J 0 bases; bases outside gene matches: 12. The germline CDR1 and CDR2 sequences are MNHEY and SVGAGI. The CDR3 is CASSYLAAGGGRDQETQYF. The CDR3 DNA is TGTGCCAGCAGTTACCTAGCAGCGGGAGGGGGTAGGGACCAAGAGACCCAGTACTTC.

This clonotype showed up many times. The chain links TRBV7-8 to TRBJ1-5; no clear D gene. Germline V gene data show CDR1 as SGHVS and CDR2 as FQNEAQ. V was pared by 1 base and J by 7 bases, with 8 bases between. The CDR3 totals 13 residues. The CDR3 DNA follows: TGTGCCAGCAGCTTAGAACGCGCCCAGCCCCAGCATTTT. Its translation is CASSLERAQPQHF.

This clonotype was found a few times. The chain has TRBV20-1 and TRBJ1-2; weak D call: TRBD1 (5 bases). Trimming pared 3 bases from V and 3 bases from J, leaving 11 bases between. In germline, CDR1 is DFQATT, CDR2 SNEGSKA (reference sequence). This CDR3 spans 13 amino acids. The CDR3 reads CSARTENDYGYTF. The CDR3 region has the DNA TGCAGTGCTAGGACAGAAAACGACTATGGCTACACCTTC.

In its sample, this clonotype was seen a few times. The V gene is TRBV10-3, the J gene TRBJ1-6, with 7 bases lining up with TRBD1. The V gene end was trimmed by 2 bases and the J gene end by 6 bases; junction bases not matched to a gene: 13. In germline, CDR1 is ENHRY, CDR2 SYGVKD. The CDR3 is 18 residues long. In DNA form, the CDR3 reads TGTGCCATCAGTGAGACAGCGGAATTGGGACAGATTAATTCACCCCTCCACTTT. Encoded protein: CAISETAELGQINSPLHF.

This clonotype was seen ten or more times. The V gene is TRBV5-1, the J gene TRBJ2-7, with TRBD1 matching over 8 bases. Germline V lookup: CDR1 SGHRS, CDR2 YFSETQ. V was pared by 4 bases and J by 3 bases, with 6 bases of the junction left unmatched. This CDR3 has 14 amino acids. The CDR3 DNA is TGCGCCAGCAGCGGAGGACAGGGAAGCTACGAGCAGTACTTC. This gives the protein CASSGGQGSYEQYF.

At least ten counts were recorded for this clonotype. This chain uses TRBV7-9 with TRBJ2-4; possible D gene TRBD1, 5 bases. The CDR3 spans 17 residues. The germline V gene encodes CDR1 SEHNR and CDR2 FQNEAQ (reference sequence). Deletions cut 1 base from V and 5 bases from J, with 18 bases between. The CDR3 sequence: CASSLGPSWGLENIQYF. The CDR3 DNA follows: TGTGCCAGCAGCTTAGGGCCAAGTTGGGGCTTAGAAAACATTCAGTACTTC.

This clonotype was recorded many times. J is TRBJ2-5 and V is TRBV3-2; the tabulated D call, TRBD1, remains unverified against the DNA. TRBV3-2 is a pseudogene segment. The CDR3 loop spans 13 amino acids. The CDR3 reads CASNKGGEETQYF. In DNA form, the CDR3 reads TGTGCCAGTAATAAGGGGGGAGAAGAGACCCAGTACTTC.

This clonotype was observed at least ten times. The chain joins TRBV7-9 to TRBJ2-7, with D possibly TRBD2 on 5 matching bases. V lost 3 bases, J lost 6 bases, and 9 bases lay in between. The germline CDR1 and CDR2 sequences are SEHNR and FQNEAQ (reference sequence). This CDR3 is 12 amino acids long. As DNA, the CDR3 is TGTGCCAGCAGCTTTGACGGGGTCGAGCAGTACTTC. Its translation is CASSFDGVEQYF.

The V gene is TRBV2, the J gene TRBJ1-6; D is possibly TRBD1 (5 bases). Deletions cut 6 bases from V and 6 bases from J, with 18 bases between. The length of the CDR3 is 16 residues. Germline V gene data show CDR1 as SNHLY and CDR2 as FYNNEI. The DNA for the CDR3 is TGTGCCAGCAGGCTTACACCGGGACGGGTTAATTCACCCCTCCACTTT. Its protein is CASRLTPGRVNSPLHF.

This clonotype is labeled medium-sized. Here the CDR3 reads CASTSQTGQGRETQYF. CDR3 bases: TGTGCCAGCACCTCCCAAACGGGACAGGGTAGAGAGACCCAGTACTTC. This sequence joins TRBV11-2 and TRBJ2-5; the match to TRBD1 covers 9 bases. CDR1 and CDR2 from the germline V gene are SGHAT and FQNNGV. The CDR3 has 16 residues. V shed 7 bases, J shed 4 bases, and the junction held 13 bases outside the gene matches.

To note about this clonotype: A much larger clone differs by one base, so this may be a read error. The rearrangement links TRBV29-1 to TRBJ1-1; D remains unclear. Germline-derived CDR1 and CDR2 are SQVTM and ANQGSEA. The CDR3 contains 10 residues. The CDR3 DNA reads TGCAGCGTCAGCCCCCACAAAGCTTCCTTT. Translation gives CSVSPHKASF.

CDR3 DNA sequence: TGTGCCAGCACCTCGGGAGGCAGCTCCTATAATTCACCCCTCCACTTT. This codes for CASTSGGSSYNSPLHF. This rearrangement joins TRBV6-6 to TRBJ1-6; D not resolved. There are 16 residues in the CDR3. In germline, CDR1 is MNHNY, CDR2 SVGAGI (reference sequence). V shed 7 bases and J shed 0 bases, with 13 bases lying between them.

This clonotype has at least ten counts. V and J are TRBV9 and TRBJ2-4, with D unclear. V lost 4 bases and J lost 3, with 8 bases in between. The CDR3 has 13 residues. Germline values: CDR1 SGDLS, CDR2 YYNGEE. The CDR3 protein is CASSPWDKNIQYF. DNA for the CDR3: TGTGCCAGCAGCCCCTGGGACAAAAACATTCAGTACTTC.

This clonotype was observed many times. The chain links TRBV18 to TRBJ2-4; D might be TRBD1 (6 bases). V was clipped by 0 bases and J by 7 bases, with 13 bases between them. This CDR3 contains 15 residues. Germline CDR1 KGHSH, CDR2 LQKENI. The CDR3 nucleotides read TGTGCCAGCTCACCACCCCAGGGGACGCGGAACATTCAGTACTTC. Protein product: CASSPPQGTRNIQYF.

The chain is built from TRBV11-2 and TRBJ2-2, with 10 bases aligning to TRBD2. Germline CDR1 and CDR2: SGHAT and FQNNGV. J gave up 7 bases and V 5 bases, and 16 bases lay outside the gene matches. This CDR3 is 18 amino acids long. The DNA for the CDR3 is TGTGCCAGCAGCCTCCTGACGGCTAGCGGGAGCGAGGGCGGGGAGCTGTTTTTT. Protein: CASSLLTASGSEGGELFF.

Only a few counts were recorded for this clonotype. The CDR3 DNA sequence: TGCAGTGCTAGAGACCCAGGGGCGGATTCACCCCTCCACTTT. Translation: CSARDPGADSPLHF. The rearrangement uses TRBV20-1 and TRBJ1-6; D may be TRBD1 (6 bases). The V and J ends lost 0 bases and 8 bases respectively, with 11 bases between them. Germline assignment: CDR1 DFQATT and CDR2 SNEGSKA (reference sequence). The length of the CDR3 is 14 residues.

There are a few counts of this clonotype. This sequence joins TRBV20-1 and TRBJ2-2; a weak D match, TRBD1 (6 bases). This CDR3 region has 14 residues. Germline V gene sequence: CDR1 DFQATT, CDR2 SNEGSKA (reference sequence). V was pared by 5 bases and J by 0 bases, with 10 bases between. In nucleotides, the CDR3 is TGCAGTGCTGTCGGGACAACGAACACCGGGGAGCTGTTTTTT. It translates to CSAVGTTNTGELFF.

This clonotype was seen a handful of times. The V call is TRBV7-9, the J call TRBJ1-3, with D possibly being TRBD1 (5 bases). Germline CDR1 is SEHNR and CDR2 is FQNEAQ (reference sequence). V lost 5 bases and J 0 bases, leaving 11 bases between the germline ends. The CDR3 is 15 amino acids. CDR3 sequence: CASSLTGVSGNTIYF. The CDR3 DNA follows: TGTGCCAGCAGCCTCACGGGGGTCTCTGGAAACACCATATATTTT.

The sample holds many counts of this clonotype. The rearrangement uses TRBV18 and TRBJ1-1; TRBD1 might be the D (6 bases). The V end was cut by 0 bases, the J end by 4 bases, with 12 bases between. The CDR3 consists of 15 residues. CDR1 KGHSH and CDR2 LQKENI come from the germline V gene. CDR3 sequence: CASSPPTGAVTEAFF. CDR3 DNA sequence: TGTGCCAGCTCACCACCGACGGGGGCTGTCACTGAAGCTTTCTTT. The whole variable domain, remainder taken from reference TRBV18 and TRBJ1-1, is NAGVMQNPRHLVRRRGQEARLRCSPMKGHSHVYWYRQLPEEGLKFMVYLQKENIIDESGMPKERFSAEFPKEGPSILRIQQVVRGDSAAYFCASSPPTGAVTEAFFGQGTRLTVV.